This TCR beta chain stems from a study of OX40 agonist ivuxolimab in advanced cancers. Study at large: Each patient was given ivuxolimab into a vein every 2 weeks, at 0.01 to 10 mg/kg. Partial responses were observed in three patients, of whom one had hepatocellular carcinoma and two had cutaneous melanoma.

The CDR3 loop spans 16 amino acids. Germline CDR1 SGHRS, CDR2 YFSETQ. Losses at the gene ends were 3 bases for V and 2 bases for J; bases not matched to a gene: 9. Repertoires were generated with immunoSEQ multiplex PCR, while TCRdb's copy carries only in-frame clones and drops some. The table lists 5,000 to 6,500 clones, 71% of them singletons. General study results and limits: The 0.1-3.0 mg/kg partial responders had among the lowest clonal expansion. Both CD4+ and CD8+ T cell populations in blood had undergone clonal expansion by week 6 at 0.1 to 3.0 mg/kg.

This clone is judged medium-sized. Its antigen remains unknown. The V gene is TRBV5-1, the J gene TRBJ2-3; 7 nucleotides line up with TRBD1. This TCR was sampled from an adult with an advanced solid tumor such as melanoma, head and neck, liver or kidney cancer. The source was CD4+ or CD8+ T cells sorted from blood, collected in a trial of the OX40 agonist ivuxolimab. CDR3 amino acids: CASSSRGQSLTDTQYF. In DNA, the CDR3 is TGCGCCAGCAGCTCCCGGGGACAGAGCCTCACAGATACGCAGTATTTT.